This section outlines one TCR beta chain sequence together with its context. The antigen this receptor binds is unknown. Qualities for individual bases were not recorded, and no much larger clone is one base off. This sample is drawn from a study of blood T cell repertoires in COVID-19 (dated by TCRdb to between 2020 and 2021). About the full investigation: The collaborator samples originated in the United States, Italy and Spain and spanned the acute and convalescent phases of COVID-19. Deeply sampled blood TCRbeta repertoires from subjects exposed to, actively infected with, or recovered from COVID-19 were included in the dataset. Where available, HLA class I and class II types were taken from metadata supplied by the sample provider and were not determined by assay-based typing. The repertoires were released in a freely available public database meant as a resource for research on the immune response to SARS-CoV-2. The samples were drawn from two sources: the first 160 participants of the ongoing ImmuneRACE study, and some 1,300 subjects contributed by 6 global collaborators. The prospective study material was composed of cDNA or gDNA derived from T cells, B-cell-depleted T cells, or PBMCs. A de-identified subject ID, COVID-19 status, age in years and sex were almost always included in the sample metadata.

Broader findings and caveats from the paper: The quantity of clinical and demographic metadata differed by source and by participant and was supplied without curation.

TCRbeta CDR3 regions were amplified from genomic DNA by means of the immunoSEQ Assay, a bias-controlled multiplex PCR. As for the original processing: Within the assay, amplification of reference gene primers was used to estimate how many nucleated cells each sample contained. Sequence reads were collapsed and filtered to measure the absolute abundance of every unique TCRbeta CDR3 rearrangement. Productive Simpson clonality was computed per sample as the square root of Simpson's diversity index over productive rearrangements. TCRdb took over this immuneACCESS table, retaining in-frame rearrangements with V and J assigned. Such tables are incomplete; in checked studies, under half of the missing clones stem from an unresolved V gene, and the remainder is unexplained. That table is the source of V, J and clone size, and D and trimming were worked out from the DNA. This sample is represented by about 290,000 clones; 89% of them were singletons. Clones ranked in the top ten supply 0.85% to 1% of the sample.

The CDR3 spans 15 residues, from the cysteine through the phenylalanine. The entry retains the CDR3 DNA only, 45 bases that are in frame from base 1. Per the germline V gene, KGHSH is the CDR1 and LQKENI is the CDR2. Ends trimmed: V by 3 bases, J by 7 bases; bases unmatched to a gene: 8. A second Seattle source provided samples from volunteer blood donors who had recovered from COVID-19. Each collaborating institution followed its own protocols to collect whole blood in K2EDTA tubes. For TCRbeta analysis, collaborators shipped samples in one of three forms: frozen whole blood, isolated PBMCs, or DNA extracted from either of those sample types.

Material: peripheral blood. The chain employs TRBV18 and TRBJ1-5, and 8 junction bases match TRBD1. The sequence came from a woman in her 40s who had recovered from COVID-19. The sequenced DNA is TGTGCCAGCTCACCGCCGGGACAGGCGGGACAGCCCCAGCATTTT. It translates as CASSPPGQAGQPQHF.